The entry below gives a single T cell receptor beta chain sequence along with its context. The antigen is unknown. Produced via immunoSEQ multiplex PCR; TCRdb's table is partial and in-frame only. Among roughly 490,000 clones, approximately 79% were seen once, and the ten largest hold approximately 12%. This sample was included in a study of shared clonotypes between healthy human individuals. Study-level results: The authors sampled blood alone, and tissue repertoires likely differ.

CDR1 and CDR2 (germline): SGDLS, YYNGEE. J gave up 3 bases and V 4 bases, and 5 bases lay outside the gene matches. The CDR3 is 15 amino acids. The sample consisted of PBMCs. This TCR derives from a woman in her thirties or forties in good health. Some clones in this sample may be carry-over from other donors' samples. The rearrangement joins TRBV9 to TRBJ2-1; 9 bases agree with TRBD1. The CDR3 nucleotides read TGTGCCAGCAGCCCGGGACAGGGCTACTACAATGAGCAGTTCTTC. It encodes CASSPGQGYYNEQFF.